Listed below are T cell receptor beta chains from one sample, sequenced in a study of blood T cell repertoires in COVID-19. Data came from immunoSEQ multiplex PCR; TCRdb stores just in-frame clones and leaves some out. The sample carries approximately 170,000 clones, approximately 90% recorded once. The sequenced sample was peripheral blood. These receptors all stem from a man between 45 and 60 years old who had recovered from COVID-19. Both conserved end residues are part of each CDR3.

>TRBJ2-1|TRBV24-1
CATSDFRRGNNEQFF
>TRBJ2-1|TRBV7-2
CASSLYGTGGNNEQFF
>TRBJ1-5|TRBV19
CASSRTGQYSNQPQHF
>TRBJ2-3|TRBV2
CASRGDLAGRSTDTQYF
>TRBJ2-1|TRBV6-2/TRBV6-3
CASSYPLYNEQFF
>TRBJ1-1|TRBV25-1
CASSGRQGLNTEAFF
>TRBJ2-7|TRBV7-9
CASSSTTGTLYEQYF
>TRBJ1-1|TRBV28
CASSLGGTGGTEAFF
>TRBJ1-4|TRBV6-6
CASQADLNEKLFF
>TRBJ2-7|TRBV5-5
CASSFGVEQYF
>TRBJ1-2|TRBV5-1
CASSVPTGSNGVKNGYTF
>TRBJ1-4|TRBV25-1
CASSDNRGGNEKLFF
>TRBJ2-5|TRBV15
CATSRGLREETQYF
>TRBJ1-2|TRBV19
CASSIKGAGYGYTF
>TRBJ2-5|TRBV3-1/TRBV3-2
CASSPWPPVQETQYF
>TRBJ2-5|TRBV9
CASSVVPTGVETQYF